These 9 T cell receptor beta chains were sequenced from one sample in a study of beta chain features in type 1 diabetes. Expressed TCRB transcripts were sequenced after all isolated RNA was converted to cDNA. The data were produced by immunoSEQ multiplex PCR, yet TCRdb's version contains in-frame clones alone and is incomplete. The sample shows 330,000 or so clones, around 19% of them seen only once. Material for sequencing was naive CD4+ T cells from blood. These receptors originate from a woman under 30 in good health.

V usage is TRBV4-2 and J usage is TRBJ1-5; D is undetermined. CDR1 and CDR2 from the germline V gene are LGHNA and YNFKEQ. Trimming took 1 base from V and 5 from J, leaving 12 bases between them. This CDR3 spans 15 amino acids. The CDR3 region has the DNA TGTGCCAGCAGCCAAGGTGGGCAGAATTATCAGCCCCAGCATTTT. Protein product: CASSQGGQNYQPQHF.

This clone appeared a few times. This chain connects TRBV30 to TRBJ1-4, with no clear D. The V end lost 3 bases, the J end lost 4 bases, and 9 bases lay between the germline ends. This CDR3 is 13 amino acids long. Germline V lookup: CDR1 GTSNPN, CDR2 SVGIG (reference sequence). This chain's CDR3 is CAWSRNSNEKLFF. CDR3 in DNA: TGTGCCTGGAGCAGGAACAGTAATGAAAAACTGTTTTTT. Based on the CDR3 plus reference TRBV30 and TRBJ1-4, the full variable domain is SQTIHQWPATLVQPVGSPLSLECTVEGTSNPNLYWYRQAAGRGLQLLFYSVGIGQISSEVPQNLSASRPQDRQFILSSKKLLLSDSGFYLCAWSRNSNEKLFFGSGTQLSVL.

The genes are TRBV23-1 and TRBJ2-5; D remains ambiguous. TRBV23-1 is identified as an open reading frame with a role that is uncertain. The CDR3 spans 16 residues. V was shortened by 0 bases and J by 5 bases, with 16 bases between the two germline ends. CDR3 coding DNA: TGCGCCAGCAGTCAATCTTCATGCGGCCCCTGGGAGACCCAGTACTTC. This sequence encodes CASSQSSCGPWETQYF.

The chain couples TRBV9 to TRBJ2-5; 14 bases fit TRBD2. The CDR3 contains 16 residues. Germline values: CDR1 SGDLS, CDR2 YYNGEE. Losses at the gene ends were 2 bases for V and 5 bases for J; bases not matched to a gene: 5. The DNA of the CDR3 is TGTGCCAGCAGCGTGGGGACTAGCGGGAGTTGGGAGACCCAGTACTTC. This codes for CASSVGTSGSWETQYF.

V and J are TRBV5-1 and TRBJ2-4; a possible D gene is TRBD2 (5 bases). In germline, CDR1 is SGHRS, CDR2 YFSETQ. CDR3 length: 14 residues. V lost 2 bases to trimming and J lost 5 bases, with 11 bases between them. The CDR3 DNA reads TGCGCCAGCAGCTTATGGGGAGACGAAAACATTCAGTACTTC. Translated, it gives CASSLWGDENIQYF.

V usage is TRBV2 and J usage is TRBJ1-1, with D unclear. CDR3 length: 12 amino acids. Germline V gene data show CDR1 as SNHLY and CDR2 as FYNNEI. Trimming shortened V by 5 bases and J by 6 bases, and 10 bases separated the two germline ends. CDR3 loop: CASSYIPPEAFF. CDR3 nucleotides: TGTGCCAGCAGTTATATCCCTCCTGAAGCTTTCTTT.

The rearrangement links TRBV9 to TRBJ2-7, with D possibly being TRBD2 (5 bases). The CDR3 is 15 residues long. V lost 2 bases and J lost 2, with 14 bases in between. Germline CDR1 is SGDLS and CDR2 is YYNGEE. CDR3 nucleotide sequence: TGTGCCAGCAGCGTCGGGTTAGCGACCGCCTACGAGCAGTACTTC. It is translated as CASSVGLATAYEQYF.

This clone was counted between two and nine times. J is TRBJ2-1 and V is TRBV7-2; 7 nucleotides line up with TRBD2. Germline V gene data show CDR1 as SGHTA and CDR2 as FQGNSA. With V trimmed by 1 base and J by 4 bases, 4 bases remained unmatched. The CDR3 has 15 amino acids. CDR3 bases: TGTGCCAGCAGCTTAGGGCTAGCGGAGTACAATGAGCAGTTCTTC. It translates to CASSLGLAEYNEQFF.

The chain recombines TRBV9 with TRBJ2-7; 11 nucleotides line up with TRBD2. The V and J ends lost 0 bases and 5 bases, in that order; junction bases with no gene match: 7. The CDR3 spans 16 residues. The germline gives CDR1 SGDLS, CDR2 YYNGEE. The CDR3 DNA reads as TGTGCCAGCAGCGTAGTGGCTAGCGGGAGGTCCCACGAGCAGTACTTC. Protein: CASSVVASGRSHEQYF.